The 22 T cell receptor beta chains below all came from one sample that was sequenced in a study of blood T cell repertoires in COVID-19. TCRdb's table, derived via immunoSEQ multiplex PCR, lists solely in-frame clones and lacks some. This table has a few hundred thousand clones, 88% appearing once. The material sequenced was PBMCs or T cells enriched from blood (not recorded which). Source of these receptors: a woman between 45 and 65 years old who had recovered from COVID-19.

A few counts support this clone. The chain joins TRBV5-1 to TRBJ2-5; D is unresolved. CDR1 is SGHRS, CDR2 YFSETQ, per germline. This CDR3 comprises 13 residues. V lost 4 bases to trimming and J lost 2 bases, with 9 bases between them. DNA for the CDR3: TGCGCCAGCAGCGGCGCGGTTCAAGAGACCCAGTACTTC. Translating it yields CASSGAVQETQYF. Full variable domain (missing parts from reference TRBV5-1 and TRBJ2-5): KAGVTQTPRYLIKTRGQQVTLSCSPISGHRSVSWYQQTPGQGLQFLFEYFSETQRNKGNFPGRFSGRQFSNSRSEMNVSTLELGDSALYLCASSGAVQETQYFGPGTRLLVL.

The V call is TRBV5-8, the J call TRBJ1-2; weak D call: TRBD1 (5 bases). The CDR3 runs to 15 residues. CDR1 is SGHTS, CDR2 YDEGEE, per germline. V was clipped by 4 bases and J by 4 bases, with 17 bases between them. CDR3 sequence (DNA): TGTGCCAGCAGCCCTCCCCGGCGGGGCCCCTATGGCTACACCTTC. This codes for CASSPPRRGPYGYTF.

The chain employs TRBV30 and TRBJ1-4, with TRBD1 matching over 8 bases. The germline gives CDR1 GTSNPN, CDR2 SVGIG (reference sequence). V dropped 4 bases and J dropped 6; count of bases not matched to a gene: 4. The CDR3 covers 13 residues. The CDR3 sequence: CAWKGTGHEKLFF. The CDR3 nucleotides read TGTGCCTGGAAAGGGACAGGCCATGAAAAACTGTTTTTT.

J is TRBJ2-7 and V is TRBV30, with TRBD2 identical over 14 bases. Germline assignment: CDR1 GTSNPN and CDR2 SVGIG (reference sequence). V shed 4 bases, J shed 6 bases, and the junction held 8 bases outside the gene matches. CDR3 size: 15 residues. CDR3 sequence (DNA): TGTGCCTGGACCTTGGGACTAGCGGGAGTTCGCGAGCAGTACTTC. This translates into CAWTLGLAGVREQYF.

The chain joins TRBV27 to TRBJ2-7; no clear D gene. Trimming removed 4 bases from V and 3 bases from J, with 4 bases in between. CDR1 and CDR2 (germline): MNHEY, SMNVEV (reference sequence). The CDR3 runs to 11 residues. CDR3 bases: TGTGCCAGCAGTTATAGCTACGAGCAGTACTTC. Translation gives CASSYSYEQYF.

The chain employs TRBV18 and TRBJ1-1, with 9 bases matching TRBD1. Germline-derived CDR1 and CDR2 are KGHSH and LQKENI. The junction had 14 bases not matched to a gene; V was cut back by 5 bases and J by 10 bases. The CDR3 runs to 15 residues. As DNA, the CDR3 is TGTGCCAGCTCAACGGGACAGGGCGAAGTGCAAGGAGCTTTCTTT. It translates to CASSTGQGEVQGAFF.

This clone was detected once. The CDR3 DNA reads TGTGCCATCAGCGAACAAAACTATGGCTACACCTTC. Amino acids: CAISEQNYGYTF. The rearrangement uses TRBV10-3 and TRBJ1-2; D unresolved. The V end lost 6 bases, the J end lost 2 bases, and 7 bases lay between the germline ends. The CDR3 spans 12 residues. Germline V gene sequence: CDR1 ENHRY, CDR2 SYGVKD.

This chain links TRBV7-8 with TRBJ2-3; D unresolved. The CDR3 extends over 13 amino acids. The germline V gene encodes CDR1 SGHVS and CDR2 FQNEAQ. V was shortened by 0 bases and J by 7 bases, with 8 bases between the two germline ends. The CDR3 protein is CASSLAAPNTQYF. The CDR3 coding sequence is TGTGCCAGCAGCTTAGCCGCCCCTAATACGCAGTATTTT. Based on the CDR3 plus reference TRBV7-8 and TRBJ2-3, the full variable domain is GAGVSQSPRYKVAKRGQDVALRCDPISGHVSLFWYQQALGQGPEFLTYFQNEAQLDKSGLPSDRFFAERPEGSVSTLKIQRTQQEDSAVYLCASSLAAPNTQYFGPGTRLTVL.

CDR3 sequence (DNA): TGTGCCAGCAGCCAAGCGGGAGGGCCTTTAGAGACCCAGTACTTC. Translation gives CASSQAGGPLETQYF. J is TRBJ2-5 and V is TRBV4-2, with 8 bases that match TRBD2. Germline V CDR1 and CDR2: LGHNA, YNFKEQ. With V trimmed by 1 base and J by 4 bases, 5 bases remained unmatched. The CDR3 length is 15 residues.

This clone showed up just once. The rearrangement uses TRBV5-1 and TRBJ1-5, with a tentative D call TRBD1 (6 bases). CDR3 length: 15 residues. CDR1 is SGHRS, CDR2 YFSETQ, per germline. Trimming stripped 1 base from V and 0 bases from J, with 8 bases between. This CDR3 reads CASSLTGISNQPQHF. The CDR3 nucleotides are TGCGCCAGCAGCTTGACAGGGATTAGCAATCAGCCCCAGCATTTT.

Here the CDR3 reads CASSLEAGYTEAFF. The CDR3, as DNA: TGCGCCAGCAGCTTGGAAGCGGGATACACTGAAGCTTTCTTT. The genes are TRBV5-1 and TRBJ1-1; D not resolved. V was cut by 0 bases and J by 3 bases, with 9 bases left in between. CDR3 length: 14 residues. The germline CDR1 and CDR2 sequences are SGHRS and YFSETQ.

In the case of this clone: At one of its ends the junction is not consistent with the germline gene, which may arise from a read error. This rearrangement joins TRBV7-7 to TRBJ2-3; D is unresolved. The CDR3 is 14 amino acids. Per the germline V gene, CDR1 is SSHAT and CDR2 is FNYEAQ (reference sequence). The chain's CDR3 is CASSSDGSTDTQYF. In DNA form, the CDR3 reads TGTGCTAGCAGCTCAGACGGGAGCACAGATACGCAGTATTTT.

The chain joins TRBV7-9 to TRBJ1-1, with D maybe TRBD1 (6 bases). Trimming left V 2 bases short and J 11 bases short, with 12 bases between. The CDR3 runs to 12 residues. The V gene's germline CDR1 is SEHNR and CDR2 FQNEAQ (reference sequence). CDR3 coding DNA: TGTGCCAGCAGCTTATCGCAGGGGCGGGCTTTCTTT. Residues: CASSLSQGRAFF.

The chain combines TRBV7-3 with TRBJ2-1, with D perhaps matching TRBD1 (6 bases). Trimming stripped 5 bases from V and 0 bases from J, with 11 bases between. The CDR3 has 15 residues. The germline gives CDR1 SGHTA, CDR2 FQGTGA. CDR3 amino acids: CASSTTGSSYNEQFF. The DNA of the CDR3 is TGTGCCAGCAGCACCACAGGGAGCTCCTACAATGAGCAGTTCTTC.

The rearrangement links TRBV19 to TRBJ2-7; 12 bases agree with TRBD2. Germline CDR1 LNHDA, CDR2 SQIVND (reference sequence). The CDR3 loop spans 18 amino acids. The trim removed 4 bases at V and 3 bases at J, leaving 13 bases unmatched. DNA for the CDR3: TGTGCCAGTAGTACGCCAAACCCGACTAGCGGGAGTCTCTACGAGCAGTACTTC. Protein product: CASSTPNPTSGSLYEQYF.

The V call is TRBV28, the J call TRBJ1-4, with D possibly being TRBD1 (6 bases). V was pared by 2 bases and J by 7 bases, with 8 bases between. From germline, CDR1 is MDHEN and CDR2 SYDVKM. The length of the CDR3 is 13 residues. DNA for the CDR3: TGTGCCAGCAGTTTAGGGGGCGGTGAAAAACTGTTTTTT. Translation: CASSLGGGEKLFF. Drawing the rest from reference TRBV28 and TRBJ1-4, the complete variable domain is DVKVTQSSRYLVKRTGEKVFLECVQDMDHENMFWYRQDPGLGLRLIYFSYDVKMKEKGDIPEGYSVSREKKERFSLILESASTNQTSMYLCASSLGGGEKLFFGSGTQLSVL.

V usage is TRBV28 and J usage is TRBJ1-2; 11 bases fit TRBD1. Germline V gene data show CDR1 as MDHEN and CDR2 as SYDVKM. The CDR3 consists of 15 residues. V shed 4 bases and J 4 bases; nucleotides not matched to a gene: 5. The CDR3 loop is CASSSRDRGIYGYTF. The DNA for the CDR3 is TGTGCCAGCAGTTCCCGGGACAGGGGGATCTATGGCTACACCTTC.

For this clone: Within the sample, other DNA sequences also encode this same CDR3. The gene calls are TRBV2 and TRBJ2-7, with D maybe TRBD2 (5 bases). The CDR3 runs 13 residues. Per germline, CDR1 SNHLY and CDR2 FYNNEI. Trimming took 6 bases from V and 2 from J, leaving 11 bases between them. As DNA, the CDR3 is TGTGCCAGCAGACGGGGTCTCGCCTACGAGCAGTACTTC. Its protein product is CASRRGLAYEQYF.

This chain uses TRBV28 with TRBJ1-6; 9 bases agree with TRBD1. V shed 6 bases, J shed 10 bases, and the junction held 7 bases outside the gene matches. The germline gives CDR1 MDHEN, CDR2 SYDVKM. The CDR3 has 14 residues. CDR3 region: CASRSGTGYSPLHF. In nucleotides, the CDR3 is TGTGCCAGCAGATCCGGGACAGGGTACTCACCCCTCCACTTT. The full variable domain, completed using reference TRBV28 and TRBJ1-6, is DVKVTQSSRYLVKRTGEKVFLECVQDMDHENMFWYRQDPGLGLRLIYFSYDVKMKEKGDIPEGYSVSREKKERFSLILESASTNQTSMYLCASRSGTGYSPLHFGNGTRLTVT.

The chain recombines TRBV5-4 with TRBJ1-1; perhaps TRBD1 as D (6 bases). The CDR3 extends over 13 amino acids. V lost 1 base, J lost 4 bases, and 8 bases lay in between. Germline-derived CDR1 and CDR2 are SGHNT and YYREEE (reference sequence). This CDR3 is CASSLQGLTEAFF. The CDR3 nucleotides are TGTGCCAGCAGCTTGCAGGGGCTCACTGAAGCTTTCTTT.

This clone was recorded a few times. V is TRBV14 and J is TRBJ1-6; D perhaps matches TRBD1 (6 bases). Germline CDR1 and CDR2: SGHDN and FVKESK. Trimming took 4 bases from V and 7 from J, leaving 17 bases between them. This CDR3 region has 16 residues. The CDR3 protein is CASSPDRFGPNSPLHF. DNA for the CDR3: TGTGCCAGCAGCCCAGACAGGTTCGGCCCCAATTCACCCCTCCACTTT.

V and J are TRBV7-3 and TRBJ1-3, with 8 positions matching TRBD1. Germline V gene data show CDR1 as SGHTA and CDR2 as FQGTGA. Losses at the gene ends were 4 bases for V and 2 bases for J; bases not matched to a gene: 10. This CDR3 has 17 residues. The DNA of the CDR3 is TGTGCCAGCAGCTCCTCCCCTGGACAGGGCGCTGGAAACACCATATATTTT. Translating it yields CASSSSPGQGAGNTIYF. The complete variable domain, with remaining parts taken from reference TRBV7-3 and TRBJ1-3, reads GAGVSQTPSNKVTEKGKYVELRCDPISGHTALYWYRQSLGQGPEFLIYFQGTGAADDSGLPNDRFFAVRPEGSVSTLKIQRTERGDSAVYLCASSSSPGQGAGNTIYFGEGSWLTVV.